This TCR beta chain was documented in a study of blood T cell repertoires in COVID-19. On the study more broadly: From T cells, B-cell-depleted T cells, or PBMCs came the material, which was cDNA or gDNA.

The V and J ends lost 5 bases and 2 bases respectively, with 17 bases between them. In germline, CDR1 is SGHVS, CDR2 FNYEAQ. This CDR3 is 16 amino acids long. Generated by immunoSEQ multiplex PCR, the TCRdb table keeps only in-frame clones and is missing some. Of approximately 310,000 clones detected, 70% to 90% appear once; the ten largest clones hold roughly 2%. Recovered status applied to Cohort 3 donors who had two consecutive negative PCRs. It also applied to those with clearance or with symptom resolution. Sequencing was carried out using PBMCs or T cells enriched from blood (not recorded which). The chain carries TRBV7-6 and TRBJ2-3; the D gene is possibly TRBD1 (6 bases). The sequence was collected from a man aged 25 to 40 who had recovered from COVID-19. The CDR3 DNA sequence: TGTGCCAGCAGCCGAGGCGAGGGGGTGCCCACAGATACGCAGTATTTT. Translated, it gives CASSRGEGVPTDTQYF.